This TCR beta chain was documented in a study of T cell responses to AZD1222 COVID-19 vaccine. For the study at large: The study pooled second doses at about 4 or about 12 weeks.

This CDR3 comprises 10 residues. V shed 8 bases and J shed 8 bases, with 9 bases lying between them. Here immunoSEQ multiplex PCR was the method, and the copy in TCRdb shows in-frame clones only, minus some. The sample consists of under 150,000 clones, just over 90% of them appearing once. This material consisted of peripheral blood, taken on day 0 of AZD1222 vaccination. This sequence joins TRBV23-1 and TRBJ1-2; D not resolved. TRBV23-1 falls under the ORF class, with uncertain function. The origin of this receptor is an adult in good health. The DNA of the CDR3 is TGCGCCAGCCGCCGGAACGGCTACACCTTC. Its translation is CASRRNGYTF.